This T cell receptor (beta chain) was identified during a study of T cells after yellow fever vaccination. Study in general: With SMART-Seq v4 Ultra Low Input, the fractions containing low cell numbers were prepared.

Notes on the study in general: Reappearance after the booster was seen for most primary-vaccination clones, at around 95% CD4 and 70% to 90% CD8.

The ends were cut back, 1 base at V and 5 bases at J, with 16 bases in the middle. The CDR3 spans 15 residues. The germline CDR1 and CDR2 sequences are SGHNT and YYREEE (reference sequence). 5'RACE template switching produced TCR cDNA carrying a universal primer site and UMIs. TCRdb independently ran MiXCR on the 5' RACE reads; one entry per CDR3 protein. In the table there are 150,000 or so distinct CDR3 sequences, over 7% of which are singletons. As to this clonotype: Its specificity is unknown.

The sample here was CD8+ T cells sorted from PBMCs, taken 45 days after the yellow fever booster vaccination. This receptor was taken from a young man who received the YFV17D yellow fever vaccine. V is TRBV5-4 and J is TRBJ2-7; no definite D call. CDR3 DNA: TGTGCCAGCAGCTTGTGGAGTTCTGGGTTTGACGAGCAGTACTTC. This sequence encodes CASSLWSSGFDEQYF.